A single sample gave rise to the 8 T cell receptor beta chains below, sequenced in a study of blood T cell repertoires in COVID-19. Measured with immunoSEQ multiplex PCR; TCRdb has only the in-frame clones, and not every one. The sample holds a few hundred thousand clones, roughly 80% seen once. Sequences were obtained from peripheral blood. The source of these receptors is a woman aged 60-75 years who had recovered from COVID-19.

The genes are TRBV6-5 and TRBJ1-2, with D possibly TRBD1 on 5 matching bases. V was cut by 7 bases and J by 8 bases, with 17 bases left in between. This CDR3 comprises 13 residues. Looked up from germline, CDR1 is MNHEY and CDR2 is SVGAGI. The CDR3 DNA reads TGTGCCAGCATTTTAACCATCAAGGGGGGCTACACCTTC. Encoded protein: CASILTIKGGYTF.

Many counts were recorded for this clone. The rearrangement uses TRBV9 and TRBJ1-6, with 7 bases fitting TRBD1. The V segment lost 5 bases and the J segment 5 bases; nucleotides outside the gene matches: 4. Germline CDR1 reads SGDLS; CDR2 reads YYNGEE. The CDR3 is 14 amino acids. CDR3 nucleotides: TGTGCCAGCAGTAGGGGGCATAATAATTCACCCCTCCACTTT. Protein sequence: CASSRGHNNSPLHF.

The gene calls are TRBV9 and TRBJ2-3; TRBD2 is a possible D gene (7 bases). This CDR3 has 14 amino acids. Per germline, CDR1 SGDLS and CDR2 YYNGEE. Trimming removed 3 bases from V and 11 bases from J, with 19 bases in between. The CDR3 loop is CASSASGGGGGQYF. The CDR3 bases are TGTGCCAGCAGCGCCTCCGGGGGCGGCGGGGGGCAGTATTTT.

This clone was counted between two and nine times. This chain links TRBV19 with TRBJ1-6; 7 nucleotides align to TRBD1. The CDR3 is 14 amino acids. Germline V gene data show CDR1 as LNHDA and CDR2 as SQIVND (reference sequence). Trimming at V came to 6 bases and at J to 4 bases, leaving 3 bases not matched to a gene. CDR3 in amino acids: CASRWDSYNSPLHF. CDR3 DNA sequence: TGTGCCAGTAGATGGGACAGTTATAATTCACCCCTCCACTTT.

About this clone itself: Other nucleotide sequences in the sample specify the same CDR3. The chain carries TRBV3-1 (or the pseudogene TRBV3-2) and TRBJ2-7; unclear D gene. This CDR3 is built from 14 residues. Per the germline V gene, CDR1 is LGHDT and CDR2 is YNNKEL (reference sequence). Trimming pared 1 base from V and 1 base from J, leaving 8 bases between. Here the CDR3 DNA reads TGTGCCAGCAGCCAAGTGCCCAGTTCCTACGAGCAGTACTTC. Translated: CASSQVPSSYEQYF.

The chain couples TRBV21-1 to TRBJ1-5. TRBV21-1 is a pseudogene. The CDR3 is 17 amino acids. The CDR3 is CASVHRGGGKSNQPQHF. The CDR3 DNA follows: TGTGCCAGCGTCCATAGGGGGGGTGGTAAAAGCAATCAGCCCCAGCATTTT.

V and J are TRBV9 and TRBJ2-3, with 13 bases that match TRBD2. Germline CDR1 SGDLS, CDR2 YYNGEE. The CDR3 spans 16 residues. The V and J ends lost 4 bases and 4 bases, in that order; junction bases with no gene match: 6. The CDR3 DNA follows: TGTGCCAGCAGCCTTACTAGCGGGGGGGCCCCAGATACGCAGTATTTT. Encoded protein: CASSLTSGGAPDTQYF.

The J gene is TRBJ1-1, the V gene TRBV6-6; no clear D gene. The CDR3 length is 15 residues. V was trimmed by 6 bases and J by 3 bases, leaving 17 bases between them. From germline, CDR1 is MNHNY and CDR2 SVGAGI (reference sequence). CDR3 sequence: CASSLDPRGYTEAFF. CDR3 nucleotide sequence: TGTGCCAGCAGCCTCGATCCGCGGGGTTACACTGAAGCTTTCTTT.